These 19 T cell receptor beta chains were sequenced from one sample in a study of shared clonotypes between healthy human individuals. Sequencing used immunoSEQ multiplex PCR; TCRdb keeps in-frame clones, though not all of them. Of about 1.5 million clones in the sample, 98% were seen once. The sample taken for sequencing was naive CD4+ T cells sorted from blood. As to subset: CD45RA+ positively selected. These receptors were taken from a man under 40 in good health.

About this clone: One junction end disagrees with the germline gene, perhaps due to a read error. The J gene is TRBJ2-7, the V gene TRBV29-1; D is perhaps TRBD2 (5 bases). The CDR3 length is 14 residues. Germline V CDR1 and CDR2: SQVTM, ANQGSEA. The CDR3 sequence is CSVVSLASSFEQYF. DNA for the CDR3: TGCAGCGTTGTAAGTCTAGCCTCGTCCTTCGAGCAGTACTTC.

The rearrangement uses TRBV18 and TRBJ1-4, with no clear D. V dropped 2 bases and J dropped 8 bases, with 9 bases sitting between them. Germline loops: CDR1 KGHSH, CDR2 LQKENI. This CDR3 region has 13 residues. Here the CDR3 DNA reads TGTGCCAGCTCACCAATCGAGGGCGAAAAACTGTTTTTT. Amino acid sequence: CASSPIEGEKLFF.

CDR3 sequence: CASTDQDRGETEAFF. For the CDR3, the DNA is TGTGCCAGCACCGACCAGGACAGGGGGGAAACTGAAGCTTTCTTT. The chain couples TRBV6-5 to TRBJ1-1; 10 nucleotides agree with TRBD1. CDR1 and CDR2 (germline): MNHEY, SVGAGI. The J segment lost 5 bases and the V segment lost 7 bases, leaving 10 bases of the junction unmatched. The CDR3 is 15 amino acids.

The V call is TRBV5-5, the J call TRBJ2-5; maybe TRBD1 (6 bases). Near its end, the DNA agrees better with TRBJ2-7, so the J call may be wrong. CDR3 size: 15 residues. The germline V gene encodes CDR1 SGHKS and CDR2 YYEKEE (reference sequence). CDR3 loop: CASSLAAGDAYEQYF. CDR3 bases: TGTGCCAGCAGCTTGGCAGCAGGGGACGCCTACGAGCAGTACTTC.

The chain is built from TRBV6-6 and TRBJ2-7, with 10 bases identical to TRBD1. CDR1 and CDR2 from the germline V gene are MNHNY and SVGAGI (reference sequence). This CDR3 is 12 amino acids long. Trimming at V came to 9 bases and at J to 3 bases, leaving 2 bases not matched to a gene. The CDR3, as DNA: TGTGCCAGTGGACAGGGGGTCTACGAGCAGTACTTC. Translation: CASGQGVYEQYF.

The chain combines TRBV5-1 with TRBJ2-5; 8 bases line up with TRBD1. This CDR3 region has 16 residues. The junction had 13 bases not matched to a gene; V was cut back by 4 bases and J by 5 bases. Germline V gene lookup returns CDR1 SGHRS and CDR2 YFSETQ. The CDR3 protein is CASSRLRDRMEETQYF. In DNA, the CDR3 is TGCGCCAGCAGCCGGCTCCGGGACAGGATGGAGGAGACCCAGTACTTC.

About this clone itself: This CDR3 is also generated by other DNA sequences in the sample. The chain links TRBV5-1 to TRBJ2-5; no clear D gene. Germline V gives CDR1 SGHRS, CDR2 YFSETQ. The ends were cut back, 2 bases at V and 4 bases at J, with 9 bases in the middle. This CDR3 contains 13 residues. The CDR3 nucleotides are TGCGCCAGCAGCTTAGGCCTGGGAGAGACCCAGTACTTC. Protein sequence: CASSLGLGETQYF.

The chain has TRBV9 and TRBJ2-3; D unresolved. The CDR3 extends over 14 amino acids. Looked up from germline, CDR1 is SGDLS and CDR2 is YYNGEE. Trimming shortened V by 4 bases and J by 4 bases, and 13 bases separated the two germline ends. CDR3 in DNA: TGTGCCAGCAGCCCCCGACCTGGGGCAGATACGCAGTATTTT. As protein: CASSPRPGADTQYF.

This clone was found once. V gene TRBV5-1 combines with J gene TRBJ2-2, with no clear D. CDR1 SGHRS and CDR2 YFSETQ come from the germline V gene. The CDR3 runs to 13 residues. The V and J ends lost 1 base and 5 bases respectively, with 6 bases between them. CDR3 region: CASSLTQTGELFF. CDR3 coding DNA: TGCGCCAGCAGCTTGACCCAGACCGGGGAGCTGTTTTTT.

The J gene is TRBJ2-5, the V gene TRBV7-2; D remains ambiguous. From germline, CDR1 is SGHTA and CDR2 FQGNSA. Trimming stripped 7 bases from V and 3 bases from J, with 15 bases between. The CDR3 runs 14 residues. DNA of the CDR3: TGTGCCAGCAAAGCTGGTGGGAATAAAGAGACCCAGTACTTC. This codes for CASKAGGNKETQYF. Full variable domain (remainder filled in from reference TRBV7-2 and TRBJ2-5): GAGVSQSPSNKVTEKGKDVELRCDPISGHTALYWYRQSLGQGLEFLIYFQGNSAPDKSGLPSDRFSAERTGGSVSTLTIQRTQQEDSAVYLCASKAGGNKETQYFGPGTRLLVL.

The chain has TRBV18 and TRBJ2-7; D is perhaps TRBD2 (6 bases). V was shortened by 4 bases and J by 2 bases, with 15 bases between the two germline ends. The CDR3 is 15 amino acids. The V gene's germline CDR1 is KGHSH and CDR2 LQKENI. CDR3 amino acids: CASSLGTPQTYEQYF. The CDR3 nucleotides read TGTGCCAGCTCACTGGGGACTCCCCAAACCTACGAGCAGTACTTC.

The chain recombines TRBV5-1 with TRBJ2-2; TRBD1 is a possible D gene (5 bases). The CDR3 is 13 amino acids. Germline V gene lookup returns CDR1 SGHRS and CDR2 YFSETQ. V was clipped by 4 bases and J by 1 base, with 5 bases between them. CDR3 region: CASSQGNTGELFF. The CDR3 bases are TGCGCCAGCAGCCAGGGGAACACCGGGGAGCTGTTTTTT.

The rearrangement links TRBV5-1 to TRBJ1-4; possibly TRBD1 for D (6 bases). With 0 bases removed from V and 10 bases from J, the gap between germline ends came to 16 bases. The length of the CDR3 is 15 residues. Germline assignment: CDR1 SGHRS and CDR2 YFSETQ. The CDR3 coding sequence is TGCGCCAGCAGCTTGGAGGGCAGGGGTATTGGAAAACTGTTTTTT. Translation: CASSLEGRGIGKLFF.

This clone was seen only once. This chain connects TRBV15 to TRBJ1-2; D is unclear. The CDR3 totals 14 residues. Trimming took 5 bases from V and 7 from J, leaving 17 bases between them. Looked up from germline, CDR1 is LNHNV and CDR2 is YYDKDF (reference sequence). CDR3 bases: TGTGCCACCAGCGTTGACCGACTTGGTATTGGCTACACCTTC. Its protein is CATSVDRLGIGYTF.

The V gene is TRBV4-1, the J gene TRBJ2-7, with TRBD1 as a possible D gene (5 bases). V lost 1 base, J lost 1 base, and 11 bases lay in between. Looked up from germline, CDR1 is MGHRA and CDR2 is YSYEKL. The CDR3 length is 15 residues. CDR3 DNA sequence: TGCGCCAGCAGCCAAGGAGCCAGACAGTCCTACGAGCAGTACTTC. Amino acids: CASSQGARQSYEQYF.

Details on this clone: The sample contains more than one DNA sequence encoding this CDR3. This chain joins TRBV11-1 and TRBJ2-7; D is uncertain. Germline CDR1 SGHAT, CDR2 FQDESV (reference sequence). The CDR3 has 14 residues. V lost 1 base to trimming and J lost 1 base, with 8 bases between them. The CDR3 DNA reads TGTGCCAGCAGCTTAGGAGCTGGATCCTACGAGCAGTACTTC. Its translation: CASSLGAGSYEQYF.

The CDR3 reads CASSLHRSSYEQYF. CDR3 in DNA: TGTGCCAGCAGCTTACACAGGAGCTCCTACGAGCAGTACTTC. The chain has TRBV11-2 and TRBJ2-7; D possibly corresponds to TRBD1 (5 bases). This CDR3 region has 14 residues. Germline-derived CDR1 and CDR2 are SGHAT and FQNNGV. V was cut by 2 bases and J by 0 bases, with 8 bases left in between.

The chain couples TRBV27 to TRBJ2-5; D tentatively reads TRBD1 or TRBD2 (5 bases each). V lost 0 bases to trimming and J lost 4 bases, with 12 bases between them. This CDR3 has 15 amino acids. Per the germline V gene, CDR1 is MNHEY and CDR2 is SMNVEV (reference sequence). The CDR3 DNA reads TGTGCCAGCAGTTTATCCCCTTGGGGACGAGAGACCCAGTACTTC. This codes for CASSLSPWGRETQYF.

To note about this clone: Other DNA sequences in the same sample also yield this CDR3. The CDR3 here is CASSLWLAGVHEQYF. The CDR3 coding sequence is TGTGCCAGCAGTTTATGGCTAGCGGGAGTTCACGAGCAGTACTTC. The rearrangement joins TRBV27 to TRBJ2-7, with 10 bases matching TRBD2. Germline V gene lookup returns CDR1 MNHEY and CDR2 SMNVEV (reference sequence). The CDR3 loop spans 15 amino acids. V was clipped by 1 base and J by 5 bases; unmatched bases: 5.